This section outlines one T cell receptor beta chain sequence together with its context. What it recognizes is unknown. The CDR3 is made up of 15 amino acids. The V gene end was trimmed by 3 bases and the J gene end by 0 bases; junction bases not matched to a gene: 2. The germline gives CDR1 MGHRA, CDR2 YSYEKL. The data originate from a study of T cell responses to AZD1222 COVID-19 vaccine. Overall study results and limits: The donors showed a predominance of white British ancestry and of females, with possible underestimation of clonal diversity. Only 6 or 7 individuals given AZD1222 were seropositive at baseline. In the spike-specific TCR repertoire, nearly half reportedly target unmutated variant regions.

Only in-frame clones appear in the TCRdb table, and some are missing; sequencing was by immunoSEQ multiplex PCR. The data hold 180,000 or so clones, with over 90% observed a single time. The sequence came from an adult in good health. The rearrangement links TRBV4-1 to TRBJ2-1, with TRBD2 identical over 7 bases. The sample was peripheral blood, taken on day 0 of AZD1222 vaccination. CDR3 in amino acids: CASSQRESSYNEQFF. In nucleotides, the CDR3 is TGCGCCAGCAGCCAGCGGGAGAGCTCCTACAATGAGCAGTTCTTC.